Listed below are T cell receptor beta chains from one sample, sequenced in a study of CD8 T cells in Susac syndrome. TCRdb analysed the immunoSEQ multiplex PCR reads with MiXCR anew, one entry per CDR3 protein. The profile shows more than 70,000 distinct CDR3 sequences, roughly 95% of them singletons. Material: CD8+ T cells from PBMCs. The receptors were sampled from a human donor with Susac syndrome. The CDR3 runs from the conserved cysteine through the conserved F or W. The D gene is left open where the match is weak. Where a row states a size, it is once, few, many or the class of an expanded clone; other rows omit it.

.	TRBV5-1	.	TRBJ2-3	CASSLDGGTDTQYF	TGCGCCAGCAGCTTGGACGGGGGCACAGATACGCAGTATTTT
.	TRBV6-5	.	TRBJ2-5	CASSTSSVSWGETQYF	TGTGCCAGCAGTACCTCGAGCGTCTCCTGGGGAGAGACCCAGTACTTC
.	TRBV9	.	TRBJ1-2	CASSVGDVNYGYTF	TGTGCCAGCAGCGTGGGGGATGTGAACTATGGCTACACCTTC
.	TRBV9	TRBD1	TRBJ2-7	CASSPRTGREQYF	TGTGCCAGCAGCCCGCGGACAGGGCGGGAGCAGTACTTC
.	TRBV27	.	TRBJ1-1	CASSLALNTEAFF	TGTGCCAGCAGTCTTGCCCTGAACACTGAAGCTTTCTTT
.	TRBV20-1	.	TRBJ1-1	CSSWGTMNTEAFF	TGCAGCAGCTGGGGCACGATGAACACTGAAGCTTTCTTT
.	TRBV6-1	.	TRBJ2-7	CASSRGAYEQYF	TGTGCCAGCTCCAGGGGCGCCTACGAGCAGTACTTC
once	TRBV7-8	TRBD2	TRBJ2-1	CASSFQRLARDEQFF	TGTGCCAGCAGCTTTCAAAGACTAGCTAGGGATGAGCAGTTCTTC
.	TRBV20-1	.	TRBJ2-2	CRDEGGPHGELFF	TGCAGAGATGAGGGGGGACCCCACGGGGAGCTGTTTTTT
.	TRBV25-1	TRBD1	TRBJ1-6	CASGAGGRRPLHF	TGTGCCAGCGGGGCAGGGGGCAGAAGACCCCTCCACTTT
.	TRBV5-1	.	TRBJ2-1	CASSLGRGRDEQFF	TGCGCCAGCAGCTTGGGGAGGGGGCGAGATGAGCAGTTCTTC
once	TRBV3-1	.	TRBJ1-1	CASLVGMNTEAFF	TGTGCCAGCTTGGTAGGGATGAACACTGAAGCTTTCTTT
.	TRBV6-1	.	TRBJ2-1	CASSLGVWGKYNEQFF	TGTGCCAGCAGCCTAGGGGTGTGGGGGAAGTACAATGAGCAGTTCTTC
.	TRBV2	TRBD1	TRBJ1-1	CASFGTAASEAFF	TGTGCCAGCTTCGGGACAGCCGCCTCTGAAGCTTTCTTT
.	TRBV7-2	TRBD2	TRBJ2-3	CASSRRASGGRDTQYF	TGTGCCAGCAGTCGACGGGCCAGCGGGGGGCGAGATACGCAGTATTTT
few	TRBV7-9	TRBD1	TRBJ2-7	CASSLRQGASGSYEQYF	TGTGCCAGCAGCTTGAGGCAGGGGGCATCAGGGTCCTACGAGCAGTACTTC
.	TRBV5-1	TRBD2	TRBJ2-7	CASSSEAGARDEQYF	TGCGCCAGCAGCTCGGAAGCGGGGGCGAGGGACGAGCAGTACTTC
.	TRBV7-2	.	TRBJ2-7	CASSLELDVQYF	TGTGCCAGCAGCTTAGAACTAGACGTACAGTACTTC
once	TRBV14	.	TRBJ2-7	CASSQSGYEQYF	TGTGCCAGCAGCCAAAGCGGGTACGAGCAGTACTTC
.	TRBV7-9	.	TRBJ1-1	CASSSGTEGARAFF	TGTGCCAGCAGCTCCGGGACGGAAGGGGCGAGAGCTTTCTTT
.	TRBV3-1	TRBD2	TRBJ2-1	CASSQVAGDREQFF	TGTGCCAGCAGCCAAGTGGCGGGGGATCGTGAGCAGTTCTTC
.	TRBV28	.	TRBJ2-7	CASSEGLVYEQYF	TGTGCCAGCTCGGAGGGGTTGGTCTACGAGCAGTACTTC
.	TRBV28	TRBD2	TRBJ2-3	CASSSRRRGGTDTQYF	TGTGCCAGCAGCTCCAGGCGGCGGGGGGGCACAGATACGCAGTATTTT
.	TRBV7-3	TRBD2	TRBJ2-2	CASSYAGGRPGELFF	TGTGCCAGCAGCTACGCGGGGGGGCGACCCGGGGAGCTGTTTTTT
.	TRBV6-4	TRBD1	TRBJ1-2	CASSDGTGSGYGYTF	TGTGCCAGCAGTGACGGGACAGGGTCAGGCTATGGCTACACCTTC
.	TRBV16	.	TRBJ2-7	CASSQSGLIYYEQYF	TGTGCCAGCAGCCAATCCGGCCTAATTTACTACGAGCAGTACTTC
.	TRBV25-1	.	TRBJ1-2	CASTEGRGNGYTF	TGTGCCAGCACCGAGGGCAGGGGAAATGGCTACACCTTC
.	TRBV19	.	TRBJ2-7	CASSMSGVGGHEQYF	TGTGCCAGTAGTATGTCGGGCGTCGGGGGCCACGAGCAGTACTTC
.	TRBV7-8	.	TRBJ1-2	CASSHPETDSYGYTF	TGTGCCAGCAGCCACCCGGAGACAGATTCTTATGGCTACACCTTC
.	TRBV7-2	TRBD1	TRBJ1-2	CASSVRGVDRTTLKGYTF	TGTGCCAGCAGCGTCCGAGGGGTGGACAGGACCACTCTGAAAGGCTACACCTTC
.	TRBV20-1	TRBD1	TRBJ1-1	CSARDREHTEAFF	TGCAGTGCTCGGGACAGGGAGCACACTGAAGCTTTCTTT
few	TRBV30	TRBD2	TRBJ2-7	CAWRTSGASYEQYF	TGTGCCTGGAGGACTAGCGGGGCTTCCTACGAGCAGTACTTC
.	TRBV19	.	TRBJ2-2	CASSAAEAGELFF	TGTGCCAGTAGTGCCGCAGAAGCCGGGGAGCTGTTTTTT
.	TRBV5-4	.	TRBJ1-2	CASSLREGAPSYGYTF	TGTGCCAGCAGCTTGAGGGAGGGCGCACCCTCCTATGGCTACACCTTC
once	TRBV20-1	.	TRBJ1-1	CSAVGTEAFF	TGCAGTGCGGTGGGCACTGAAGCTTTCTTT
.	TRBV18	.	TRBJ2-3	CASSQRGDSSTDTQYF	TGTGCCAGCTCCCAACGGGGGGACAGTAGCACAGATACGCAGTATTTT
.	TRBV9	.	TRBJ1-5	CASSVGGLSNQPQHF	TGTGCCAGCAGCGTAGGGGGGCTTAGCAATCAGCCCCAGCATTTT
.	TRBV2	TRBD1	TRBJ2-7	CASIGQGSYEQYF	TGTGCCAGCATCGGACAGGGCTCCTACGAGCAGTACTTC
.	TRBV13	.	TRBJ2-3	CASSPGLEDTQYF	TGTGCCAGCAGCCCTGGACTGGAAGATACGCAGTATTTT
.	TRBV7-9	.	TRBJ1-2	CASSPVSANYGYTF	TGTGCCAGCAGCCCAGTTTCAGCTAACTATGGCTACACCTTC
.	TRBV5-1	.	TRBJ2-7	CASSLTRVEQYF	TGCGCCAGCAGCTTGACCAGGGTCGAGCAGTACTTC
.	TRBV29-1	.	TRBJ2-2	CSVPGRTGELFF	TGCAGCGTCCCCGGTAGAACCGGGGAGCTGTTTTTT
.	TRBV24-1	TRBD2	TRBJ2-1	CATAGRGENEQFF	TGTGCCACCGCCGGGAGGGGGGAGAATGAGCAGTTCTTC
.	TRBV6-1	.	TRBJ2-3	CASTLDQSTSTDTQYF	TGTGCCAGCACCCTCGACCAGTCAACTTCCACAGATACGCAGTATTTT
.	TRBV2	.	TRBJ1-2	CAAAEDSYGYTF	TGTGCAGCGGCGGAGGATAGCTATGGCTACACCTTC
.	TRBV7-9	TRBD1	TRBJ2-7	CASSLADRGQYF	TGTGCCAGCAGCTTAGCGGACAGGGGGCAGTACTTC
.	TRBV4-1	TRBD1	TRBJ2-7	CASSQENRGTYEQYF	TGCGCCAGCAGCCAAGAAAACAGGGGAACCTACGAGCAGTACTTC
.	TRBV6-6	TRBD1	TRBJ2-1	CASSKQGTHNEQFF	TGTGCCAGCAGTAAACAGGGGACCCACAATGAGCAGTTCTTC
.	TRBV7-9	TRBD2	TRBJ2-3	CASSVGGYTDTQYF	TGTGCCAGCAGCGTCGGGGGGTATACAGATACGCAGTATTTT
once	TRBV7-9	.	TRBJ1-2	CASSLTDRDYGYTF	TGTGCCAGCAGCTTAACCGACAGAGACTATGGCTACACCTTC
.	TRBV28	.	TRBJ2-2	CASSLTRNTGELFF	TGTGCCAGCAGTTTAACCAGGAACACCGGGGAGCTGTTTTTT
.	TRBV14	.	TRBJ2-3	CASSQDRTQYF	TGTGCCAGCAGCCAAGACAGGACGCAGTATTTT
.	TRBV7-9	TRBD2	TRBJ2-7	CASSSAITSGGPYEQYF	TGTGCCAGCAGCTCCGCAATTACTAGCGGGGGACCATACGAGCAGTACTTC